This entry lists 23 T cell receptor beta chains sequenced from one sample in a study of T-cell memory formation after mild COVID-19. MiXCR, applied by TCRdb to the 5' RACE reads, yields one record per CDR3 protein. The sample has 29,000 or so distinct CDR3 sequences; 15% to 20% are singletons. Specimen: PBMCs or a T cell subset sorted from them (not recorded which). Every receptor here comes from an adult who had mild COVID-19 (a few samples of this study predate the infection). Cell type and time point are not known.

There are many counts of this clonotype. The chain recombines TRBV10-2 with TRBJ2-1; 14 nucleotides line up with TRBD2. Germline V CDR1 and CDR2: WSHSY, SAAADI. This CDR3 is 16 amino acids long. The V segment lost 6 bases and the J segment 4 bases; nucleotides outside the gene matches: 5. The DNA for the CDR3 is TGCGCCAGCAGGGACGGGACTAGCGGGGGTTACAATGAGCAGTTCTTC. This codes for CASRDGTSGGYNEQFF.

This clonotype has a single count. This could be a read error, since a much larger clone is one nucleotide away. The genes are TRBV12-3 or TRBV12-4 and TRBJ2-7; no clear D gene. CDR3 size: 11 residues. The CDR3 coding sequence is TGTGCCGGCAGCGAATACTACGAGCAGTACTTC. Encoded protein: CAGSEYYEQYF.

The sample holds many counts of this clonotype. The chain carries TRBV5-1 and TRBJ2-1, with TRBD2 identical over 7 bases. Per the germline V gene, CDR1 is SGHRS and CDR2 is YFSETQ. This CDR3 is built from 14 residues. The trim removed 4 bases at V and 6 bases at J, leaving 7 bases unmatched. The CDR3 coding sequence is TGCGCCAGCAGCACGGAGACTAGCCGCAATGAGCAGTTCTTC. Amino acid sequence: CASSTETSRNEQFF.

This clonotype was detected many times. Here the CDR3 DNA reads TGCGCCAGCAGCTTAGGGGGGGCCCTGAACACTGAAGCTTTCTTT. Protein product: CASSLGGALNTEAFF. The V call is TRBV5-1, the J call TRBJ1-1, with D possibly being TRBD1 (6 bases). Germline assignment: CDR1 SGHRS and CDR2 YFSETQ. V was clipped by 2 bases and J by 0 bases, with 11 bases between them. The CDR3 is 15 residues long.

At least ten counts were recorded for this clonotype. J is TRBJ2-2 and V is TRBV7-9; 7 bases are shared with TRBD1. The CDR3 has 14 amino acids. V gave up 3 bases and J gave up 3 bases; unmatched junction bases: 1. Per germline, CDR1 SEHNR and CDR2 FQNEAQ (reference sequence). The CDR3 reads CASSFTGDTGELFF. Written as DNA, the CDR3 is TGTGCCAGCAGCTTTACAGGGGACACCGGGGAGCTGTTTTTT.

The table lists this clonotype with many counts. The J gene is TRBJ2-2, the V gene TRBV5-1, with D uncertain. The V end was cut by 0 bases, the J end by 3 bases, with 9 bases between. The germline gives CDR1 SGHRS, CDR2 YFSETQ. The CDR3 is 15 residues long. CDR3 sequence reads: CASSLASLYTGELFF. The CDR3 DNA reads as TGCGCCAGCAGCTTGGCCAGCCTTTACACCGGGGAGCTGTTTTTT.

This clonotype was seen repeatedly, ten times or more. The CDR3 sequence is CASSTTWETQYF. The CDR3 nucleotides are TGTGCCAGCAGTACAACCTGGGAGACCCAGTACTTC. V and J are TRBV2 and TRBJ2-5, with unresolved D. V was cut by 5 bases and J by 5 bases, with 9 bases left in between. CDR1 and CDR2 (germline): SNHLY, FYNNEI. This CDR3 has 12 residues.

This clonotype is labeled medium-sized. The gene calls are TRBV10-3 and TRBJ2-7; 8 bases line up with TRBD2. Germline loops: CDR1 ENHRY, CDR2 SYGVKD. There are 14 residues in the CDR3. Germline trimming cut 6 bases from V and 6 bases from J; bases unmatched to any gene: 10. In nucleotides, the CDR3 is TGTGCCATCAGCCCCGCGGGGGGCCGCCTCGAGCAGTACTTC. It yields the protein CAISPAGGRLEQYF.

This clonotype has ten or more counts. The chain has TRBV6-2 or TRBV6-3 and TRBJ2-7; 15 positions agree with TRBD2. The CDR3 contains 16 residues. Germline CDR1 reads MNHEY; CDR2 reads SVGEGT. Trimming removed 6 bases from V and 3 bases from J; junction bases left unmatched: 6. This CDR3 reads CASRQGLAGGDYEQYF. The CDR3 DNA follows: TGTGCCAGCAGACAAGGACTAGCGGGAGGGGACTACGAGCAGTACTTC.

The chain employs TRBV5-1 and TRBJ2-7; 7 nucleotides align to TRBD2. CDR3 length: 17 residues. V was clipped by 4 bases and J by 0 bases; unmatched bases: 13. Germline V gene lookup returns CDR1 SGHRS and CDR2 YFSETQ. The CDR3 nucleotides read TGCGCCAGCAGCGGACGCCACCTAGCGGAGGCCTCCTACGAGCAGTACTTC. Amino acid sequence: CASSGRHLAEASYEQYF.

In its sample, this clonotype was seen many times. The V call is TRBV10-3, the J call TRBJ2-5; possibly TRBD1 for D (5 bases). The CDR3 contains 14 residues. The germline gives CDR1 ENHRY, CDR2 SYGVKD. Trimming removed 0 bases from V and 4 bases from J, with 9 bases in between. The CDR3 region has the DNA TGTGCCATCAGTGAGTCTGCCAGGGTAGAGACCCAGTACTTC. Translation: CAISESARVETQYF.

The gene calls are TRBV7-6 and TRBJ1-1, with a weak D call TRBD1 (5 bases). V lost 5 bases, J lost 1 base, and 14 bases lay in between. CDR1 SGHVS and CDR2 FNYEAQ come from the germline V gene. The CDR3 consists of 15 residues. The CDR3 here is CASSLPPTANTEAFF. CDR3 coding DNA: TGTGCCAGCAGCCTACCCCCGACAGCGAACACTGAAGCTTTCTTT.

This clonotype was observed many times. J is TRBJ2-5 and V is TRBV5-1; 11 bases are shared with TRBD2. CDR3 length: 15 amino acids. Per the germline V gene, CDR1 is SGHRS and CDR2 is YFSETQ. With 3 bases clipped from V and 3 bases from J, the junction kept 4 bases outside the gene matches. The CDR3 here is CASSYSTSGEETQYF. Written as DNA, the CDR3 is TGCGCCAGCAGCTATTCGACTAGCGGGGAAGAGACCCAGTACTTC.

This clonotype was seen at least ten times. V gene TRBV7-9 combines with J gene TRBJ2-1; 9 nucleotides match TRBD1. V gave up 2 bases and J gave up 1 base; unmatched junction bases: 6. Germline CDR1 and CDR2: SEHNR and FQNEAQ (reference sequence). This CDR3 is 17 amino acids long. CDR3 DNA: TGTGCCAGCAGCTTACCAAACGGACAGGGGTCCTACAATGAGCAGTTCTTC. This translates into CASSLPNGQGSYNEQFF.

In this sample, this clonotype turned up many times. This chain joins TRBV6-5 and TRBJ2-1; D may be TRBD1 (5 bases). CDR3 length: 15 residues. V lost 2 bases and J lost 3, with 11 bases in between. Germline CDR1 reads MNHEY; CDR2 reads SVGAGI. As DNA, the CDR3 is TGTGCCAGCAGTTACGGGGCGGAAAACTACAATGAGCAGTTCTTC. As protein: CASSYGAENYNEQFF.

This clonotype was seen repeatedly, ten times or more. J is TRBJ2-3 and V is TRBV7-9; 9 bases match TRBD2. The germline V gene has CDR1 SEHNR and CDR2 FQNEAQ (reference sequence). With 3 bases clipped from V and 5 bases from J, the junction kept 6 bases outside the gene matches. The CDR3 has 15 residues. For the CDR3, the DNA is TGTGCCAGCAGCTTGGGCGGGGGGGCTGGAGATACGCAGTATTTT. Translation gives CASSLGGGAGDTQYF.

J is TRBJ2-7 and V is TRBV5-1; 9 positions agree with TRBD1. Looked up from germline, CDR1 is SGHRS and CDR2 is YFSETQ. The CDR3 runs 17 residues. With V trimmed by 4 bases and J by 7 bases, 18 bases remained unmatched. CDR3 coding DNA: TGCGCCAGCAGCCTAACCACATCCGGGACAGGGTTGCGGGAGCAGTACTTC. Its protein product is CASSLTTSGTGLREQYF.

The J gene is TRBJ2-1, the V gene TRBV10-3; 9 bases map to TRBD2. CDR3 length: 17 residues. Germline assignment: CDR1 ENHRY and CDR2 SYGVKD. J lost 7 bases, V lost 2 bases, and 12 bases had no gene match. The CDR3 bases are TGTGCCATCAGTGAGCCGGACGGCGGGGGGGTGGGAAATGAGCAGTTCTTC. It specifies CAISEPDGGGVGNEQFF.

This rearrangement joins TRBV7-6 to TRBJ1-1; D gene uncertain. CDR3 size: 15 residues. The V end was cut by 0 bases, the J end by 4 bases, with 12 bases between. CDR1 is SGHVS, CDR2 FNYEAQ, per germline. The chain's CDR3 is CASSLASGERTEAFF. As DNA, the CDR3 is TGTGCCAGCAGCTTAGCCTCCGGGGAACGCACTGAAGCTTTCTTT.

This clonotype was observed at least ten times. This rearrangement joins TRBV9 to TRBJ2-2; no clear D. The CDR3 contains 14 residues. Germline V gives CDR1 SGDLS, CDR2 YYNGEE. V shed 3 bases and J shed 1 base, with 7 bases lying between them. The CDR3: CASSGSWNTGELFF. For the CDR3, the DNA is TGTGCCAGCAGCGGCTCCTGGAACACCGGGGAGCTGTTTTTT.

This clonotype was seen ten or more times. This chain joins TRBV20-1 and TRBJ2-2; 9 bases match TRBD1. Germline V gene lookup returns CDR1 DFQATT and CDR2 SNEGSKA (reference sequence). The CDR3 contains 14 residues. Trimming removed 6 bases from V and 1 base from J; junction bases left unmatched: 3. The CDR3 loop is CSAGQGGNTGELFF. The CDR3 DNA sequence: TGCAGTGCGGGACAGGGAGGGAACACCGGGGAGCTGTTTTTT.

The sample holds many counts of this clonotype. The chain employs TRBV7-2 and TRBJ2-3; 9 positions agree with TRBD1. In germline, CDR1 is SGHTA, CDR2 FQGNSA. The junction had 10 bases not matched to a gene; V was cut back by 5 bases and J by 10 bases. This CDR3 is 14 amino acids long. The CDR3 sequence is CASSLGTGNKAQYF. CDR3 bases: TGTGCCAGCAGCCTGGGGACAGGGAATAAGGCGCAGTATTTT. Variable domain in full (rest from reference TRBV7-2 and TRBJ2-3): GAGVSQSPSNKVTEKGKDVELRCDPISGHTALYWYRQSLGQGLEFLIYFQGNSAPDKSGLPSDRFSAERTGGSVSTLTIQRTQQEDSAVYLCASSLGTGNKAQYFGPGTRLTVL.

This clonotype came up many times. The gene calls are TRBV13 and TRBJ2-1; 8 bases fit TRBD2. J lost 4 bases, V lost 5 bases, and 4 bases had no gene match. The germline V gene encodes CDR1 PRHDT and CDR2 FYEKMQ (reference sequence). The CDR3 spans 14 residues. The chain's CDR3 is CASSHRGGYNEQFF. As DNA, the CDR3 is TGTGCCAGCAGCCACCGGGGGGGTTACAATGAGCAGTTCTTC.